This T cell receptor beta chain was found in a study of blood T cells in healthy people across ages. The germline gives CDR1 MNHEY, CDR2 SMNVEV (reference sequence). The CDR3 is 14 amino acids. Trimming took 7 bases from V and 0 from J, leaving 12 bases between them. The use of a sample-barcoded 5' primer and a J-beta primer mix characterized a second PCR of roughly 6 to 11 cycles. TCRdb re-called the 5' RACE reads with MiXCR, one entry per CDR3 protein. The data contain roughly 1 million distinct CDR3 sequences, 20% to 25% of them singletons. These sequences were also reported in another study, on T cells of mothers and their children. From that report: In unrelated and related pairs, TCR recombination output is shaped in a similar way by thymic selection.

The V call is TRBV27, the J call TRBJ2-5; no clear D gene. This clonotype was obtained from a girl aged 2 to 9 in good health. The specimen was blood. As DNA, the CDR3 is TGTGCCAGCAAACCCCCTGGTTACCAAGAGACCCAGTACTTC. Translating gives CASKPPGYQETQYF.